This T cell receptor beta chain was identified in a study of T cell responses to AZD1222 COVID-19 vaccine. Study-wide background: Both about-4-week and about-12-week second-dose recipients were combined.

Findings of the study overall: Repertoire sampling occurred only after the peak T cell response. Breadth and depth of Spike-specific TCRs rose after two AZD1222 doses. Donor demographics were predominantly white British with a female majority; clonal diversity may be underestimated.

Libraries were prepared by immunoSEQ multiplex PCR; TCRdb keeps only in-frame clonotypes and omits some of them. This sample has about 120,000 clones, with 80% to 90% found just once. Within the sample, this clone is medium-sized. Its specificity is unknown. The sequence came from an adult in good health. This specimen consisted of peripheral blood, obtained on day 0 of AZD1222 vaccination.

The CDR3 bases are TGTGCCAGCAGCCCTATAAGGGATACGCAGTATTTT. Protein sequence: CASSPIRDTQYF. This sequence joins TRBV12-3 or TRBV12-4 and TRBJ2-3; D unresolved. This CDR3 spans 12 amino acids. Trimming left V 6 bases short and J 6 bases short, with 10 bases between.